This passage covers 29 T cell receptor beta chains from one sample sequenced in a study of neoadjuvant nivolumab and ipilimumab in lung cancer. Sequenced by immunoSEQ multiplex PCR; TCRdb stores in-frame clones only, minus some. Of about 27,000 clones listed, 70% to 80% were seen once; the top ten hold about 20%. This specimen consisted of tumor tissue, obtained after neoadjuvant nivolumab, alone or with ipilimumab, at or shortly before surgery. These receptors all stem from an adult with non-small cell lung cancer.

This rearrangement joins TRBV27 to TRBJ1-6, with TRBD1 matching 7 bases. Germline V CDR1 and CDR2: MNHEY, SMNVEV (reference sequence). J gave up 12 bases and V 3 bases, and 8 bases lay outside the gene matches. The CDR3 length is 14 residues. DNA for the CDR3: TGTGCCAGCAGTTTTGGTACAGGGGCTTTACCCCTCCACTTT. Residues: CASSFGTGALPLHF.

V usage is TRBV9 and J usage is TRBJ1-4, with TRBD1 matching over 7 bases. The germline V gene has CDR1 SGDLS and CDR2 YYNGEE. The CDR3 covers 17 residues. The trim removed 0 bases at V and 5 bases at J, leaving 10 bases unmatched. This CDR3 is CASSVAVTGSENEKLFF. As DNA, the CDR3 is TGTGCCAGCAGCGTAGCCGTGACAGGGTCGGAAAATGAAAAACTGTTTTTT.

The chain has TRBV5-4 and TRBJ1-5; no clear D. V shed 2 bases and J shed 7 bases, with 16 bases lying between them. Germline loops: CDR1 SGHNT, CDR2 YYREEE (reference sequence). The CDR3 has 15 residues. The CDR3 DNA is TGTGCCAGCAGCTTATACGGGGATGCCGGGCAGCCCCAGCATTTT. This encodes CASSLYGDAGQPQHF.

The rearrangement links TRBV20-1 to TRBJ1-2; D is uncertain. CDR3 length: 10 residues. Trimming took 5 bases from V and 2 from J, leaving 3 bases between them. The germline V gene has CDR1 DFQATT and CDR2 SNEGSKA (reference sequence). The DNA for the CDR3 is TGCAGTGCTTCAAACTATGGCTACACCTTC. This gives the protein CSASNYGYTF.

In nucleotides, the CDR3 is TGTGCCAGCAGTCCAAAGACAGGGGCTGGCTATGGCTACACCTTC. Translated, it gives CASSPKTGAGYGYTF. The rearrangement uses TRBV6-6 and TRBJ1-2, with 8 bases that match TRBD1. Germline V gene sequence: CDR1 MNHNY, CDR2 SVGAGI (reference sequence). V lost 5 bases, J lost 4 bases, and 9 bases stayed unmatched. This CDR3 is built from 15 residues.

The V gene is TRBV7-6, the J gene TRBJ2-3; D is unclear. The V gene lost 7 bases and the J gene lost 2 bases, with 10 bases spanning the gap. Germline CDR1 and CDR2: SGHVS and FNYEAQ. CDR3 size: 13 residues. The CDR3 DNA follows: TGTGCCAGCACCCCACCTTTCACAGATACGCAGTATTTT. As protein: CASTPPFTDTQYF.

The chain combines TRBV28 with TRBJ2-7, with D possibly matching TRBD2 (5 bases). Germline lookup yields CDR1 MDHEN and CDR2 SYDVKM. The CDR3 is made up of 16 amino acids. Deletions cut 4 bases from V and 3 bases from J, with 19 bases between. The CDR3 DNA reads TGTGCCAGCAGTTCCCCCCCCGGAGGTACGGGCTACGAGCAGTACTTC. This sequence encodes CASSSPPGGTGYEQYF. The whole variable domain, filled in from reference TRBV28 and TRBJ2-7, reads DVKVTQSSRYLVKRTGEKVFLECVQDMDHENMFWYRQDPGLGLRLIYFSYDVKMKEKGDIPEGYSVSREKKERFSLILESASTNQTSMYLCASSSPPGGTGYEQYFGPGTRLTVT.

The chain employs TRBV29-1 and TRBJ1-2; 7 nucleotides agree with TRBD1. The CDR3 extends over 12 amino acids. The junction had 5 bases not matched to a gene; V was cut back by 3 bases and J by 7 bases. CDR1 is SQVTM and CDR2 is ANQGSEA in the germline V gene. The CDR3 is CSVDPRGPGYTF. As DNA, the CDR3 is TGCAGCGTTGACCCGAGGGGGCCTGGCTACACCTTC.

CDR3 region: CASTPDRGGSNQPQHF. Written as DNA, the CDR3 is TGTGCCAGCACCCCGGACAGGGGAGGGAGCAATCAGCCCCAGCATTTT. The chain carries TRBV21-1 and TRBJ1-5; the D call in the table, TRBD1, was not verified against the DNA. TRBV21-1 is given as a pseudogene. The CDR3 spans 16 residues.

This sequence joins TRBV7-9 and TRBJ1-2, with D perhaps matching TRBD1 (6 bases). Germline V gene lookup returns CDR1 SEHNR and CDR2 FQNEAQ (reference sequence). This CDR3 is built from 15 residues. Trimming took off 5 bases at V and 7 bases at J, with 20 bases between the two ends. CDR3 sequence (DNA): TGTGCCAGCAGCCCAGGGCCAGGGGCAGGCTTTGGCTACACCTTC. It encodes CASSPGPGAGFGYTF. The full variable domain, its missing parts supplied by reference TRBV7-9 and TRBJ1-2, is DTGVSQNPRHKITKRGQNVTFRCDPISEHNRLYWYRQTLGQGPEFLTYFQNEAQLEKSRLLSDRFSAERPKGSFSTLEIQRTEQGDSAMYLCASSPGPGAGFGYTFGSGTRLTVV.

V usage is TRBV6-5 and J usage is TRBJ1-3; D gene unclear. This CDR3 region has 15 residues. Trimming took 0 bases from V and 1 from J, leaving 7 bases between them. Germline V gene data show CDR1 as MNHEY and CDR2 as SVGAGI. The CDR3 DNA follows: TGTGCCAGCAGTTACTCGCATTCTTCTGGAAACACCATATATTTT. Its translation is CASSYSHSSGNTIYF.

V and J are TRBV5-1 and TRBJ1-2; TRBD1 is a possible D gene (5 bases). The CDR3 is 14 residues long. Germline CDR1 reads SGHRS; CDR2 reads YFSETQ. V was trimmed by 0 bases and J by 0 bases, leaving 6 bases between them. The DNA of the CDR3 is TGCGCCAGCAGCTTGGAGACAGCTAACTATGGCTACACCTTC. Residues: CASSLETANYGYTF.

The table lists this clone with a few counts. The CDR3 sequence: CASSEWGTGGETQYF. The CDR3 DNA reads as TGTGCCAGCAGTGAATGGGGGACAGGAGGAGAGACCCAGTACTTC. The chain links TRBV6-1 to TRBJ2-5; 8 nucleotides align to TRBD1. The germline V gene has CDR1 MNHNS and CDR2 SASEGT. This CDR3 is built from 15 residues. After removal of 2 bases from V and 4 bases from J, the junction contained 6 bases not matched to a gene.

The chain joins TRBV4-2 to TRBJ2-3; 7 bases match TRBD1. V shed 0 bases and J 4 bases; nucleotides not matched to a gene: 4. Germline assignment: CDR1 LGHNA and CDR2 YNFKEQ. This CDR3 is built from 15 residues. The CDR3 bases are TGTGCCAGCAGCCAAGATTACAGGGGTTCAGATACGCAGTATTTT. It encodes CASSQDYRGSDTQYF.

This clone was observed a handful of times. The chain links TRBV6-1 to TRBJ1-2; 9 bases line up with TRBD1. There are 14 residues in the CDR3. From germline, CDR1 is MNHNS and CDR2 SASEGT. Trimming cost V 8 bases and J 7 bases; bases outside gene matches: 11. CDR3 sequence reads: CASGTGQGFSGYTF. The CDR3 bases are TGTGCCAGCGGAACGGGACAGGGTTTTAGTGGCTACACCTTC.

This chain uses TRBV30 with TRBJ2-1, with 12 positions matching TRBD2. Germline values: CDR1 GTSNPN, CDR2 SVGIG (reference sequence). The length of the CDR3 is 18 residues. The V gene end was trimmed by 4 bases and the J gene end by 9 bases; junction bases not matched to a gene: 19. CDR3 sequence (DNA): TGTGCCTGGATAGCCGGGGGACTAGCGGGTCATCGATCCGGTGAGCAGTTCTTC. This gives the protein CAWIAGGLAGHRSGEQFF.

The chain recombines TRBV5-6 with TRBJ1-2; 9 bases are shared with TRBD1. Germline lookup yields CDR1 SGHDT and CDR2 YYEEEE. The CDR3 length is 12 residues. The V segment lost 6 bases and the J segment 8 bases; nucleotides outside the gene matches: 5. CDR3 nucleotides: TGTGCCAGCATCACAGGGGGCCAGGGCTACACCTTC. It specifies CASITGGQGYTF.

The chain combines TRBV29-1 with TRBJ2-5; D tentatively fits TRBD1 or TRBD2 (5 bases each). Germline V gene sequence: CDR1 SQVTM, CDR2 ANQGSEA. The CDR3 totals 15 residues. V was pared by 3 bases and J by 5 bases, with 19 bases between. The CDR3 protein is CSVDSSDRGDETQYF. The CDR3, as DNA: TGCAGCGTTGATTCTTCGGATAGGGGAGACGAGACCCAGTACTTC.

This chain links TRBV5-6 with TRBJ2-7; D not resolved. V dropped 0 bases and J dropped 6 bases, with 13 bases sitting between them. CDR1 and CDR2 from the germline V gene are SGHDT and YYEEEE. The CDR3 loop spans 14 amino acids. The CDR3 coding sequence is TGTGCCAGCAGCTTGGATGTCTTGAATACCGAGCAGTACTTC. As protein: CASSLDVLNTEQYF.

In DNA, the CDR3 is TGTGCCAGCAGCCTTCTAGGGCAGGGTGAGCAGTTCTTC. As protein: CASSLLGQGEQFF. The rearrangement links TRBV5-4 to TRBJ2-1, with D tentatively TRBD1 (5 bases). Germline V gives CDR1 SGHNT, CDR2 YYREEE (reference sequence). The V and J ends lost 4 bases and 9 bases respectively, with 14 bases between them. The CDR3 is made up of 13 amino acids.

The chain joins TRBV4-3 to TRBJ2-1; D unclear. The CDR3 length is 15 residues. CDR1 is LGHNA and CDR2 is YSLEER in the germline V gene. Deletions cut 0 bases from V and 5 bases from J, with 11 bases between. CDR3 in amino acids: CASSQDHFEDNEQFF. The CDR3 DNA sequence: TGCGCCAGCAGCCAAGATCATTTCGAGGACAATGAGCAGTTCTTC.

This chain links TRBV18 with TRBJ1-1; TRBD1 is a possible D gene (5 bases). V lost 3 bases and J 1 base, leaving 12 bases between the germline ends. The CDR3 consists of 15 residues. Germline V gene data show CDR1 as KGHSH and CDR2 as LQKENI. The CDR3 DNA reads as TGTGCCAGCTCACCGACCGCCGACAGGAACACTGAAGCTTTCTTT. It yields the protein CASSPTADRNTEAFF.

This chain joins TRBV6-5 and TRBJ1-1, with D maybe TRBD1 (5 bases). The CDR3 has 15 amino acids. Trimming left V 8 bases short and J 0 bases short, with 16 bases between. CDR1 is MNHEY and CDR2 is SVGAGI in the germline V gene. In nucleotides, the CDR3 is TGTGCCAGCCAAAGGGGTCGTCCCTTGAACACTGAAGCTTTCTTT. Residues: CASQRGRPLNTEAFF.

With regard to this clone: The germline gene is not matched at one end of the junction; a read error may be the cause. This rearrangement joins TRBV7-7 to TRBJ2-1; D could derive from TRBD1 or TRBD2 (5 bases each). Germline assignment: CDR1 SSHAT and CDR2 FNYEAQ (reference sequence). The CDR3 spans 14 residues. CDR3 nucleotide sequence: TGTGCTAGCAGCTTAGCAGGGAGCTACAATGAGCAGTTCTTC. Translated: CASSLAGSYNEQFF.

The chain couples TRBV5-5 to TRBJ2-7; 7 bases match TRBD2. V trimming: 0 bases; J trimming: 0 bases; junction bases outside the gene matches: 3. Germline CDR1 and CDR2: SGHKS and YYEKEE (reference sequence). The CDR3 runs 15 residues. The CDR3 loop is CASSLAAGDSYEQYF. In DNA, the CDR3 is TGTGCCAGCAGCTTGGCGGCGGGAGACTCCTACGAGCAGTACTTC.

The chain is built from TRBV9 and TRBJ2-3; D is unclear. With 0 bases removed from V and 5 bases from J, the gap between germline ends came to 7 bases. The germline CDR1 and CDR2 sequences are SGDLS and YYNGEE. The CDR3 has 13 amino acids. The CDR3 spells CASSVGAGDTQYF. CDR3 bases: TGTGCCAGCAGCGTAGGAGCAGGAGATACGCAGTATTTT.

This chain joins TRBV7-2 and TRBJ1-2; maybe TRBD1 (5 bases). Germline CDR1 is SGHTA and CDR2 is FQGNSA. The ends were cut back, 5 bases at V and 3 bases at J, with 16 bases in the middle. The CDR3 length is 15 residues. Written as DNA, the CDR3 is TGTGCCAGCAGCAAACCGCCGTCGGGGCACTATGGCTACACCTTC. This sequence encodes CASSKPPSGHYGYTF. Together with reference TRBV7-2 and TRBJ1-2, the CDR3 gives the full variable domain: GAGVSQSPSNKVTEKGKDVELRCDPISGHTALYWYRQSLGQGLEFLIYFQGNSAPDKSGLPSDRFSAERTGGSVSTLTIQRTQQEDSAVYLCASSKPPSGHYGYTFGSGTRLTVV.

The chain couples TRBV7-9 to TRBJ1-1; D remains ambiguous. Trimming stripped 2 bases from V and 3 bases from J, with 7 bases between. The CDR3 consists of 13 residues. Germline V gene sequence: CDR1 SEHNR, CDR2 FQNEAQ (reference sequence). The CDR3, as DNA: TGTGCCAGCAGCTTATATCAGGACACTGAAGCTTTCTTT. Amino acids: CASSLYQDTEAFF.

As DNA, the CDR3 is TGTGCCAGCAGCTTGTCCGAGGGACATACGCAGTATTTT. Its translation: CASSLSEGHTQYF. V gene TRBV7-3 combines with J gene TRBJ2-3; D possibly uses TRBD1 or TRBD2 (5 bases each). CDR3 length: 13 residues. Germline V gene lookup returns CDR1 SGHTA and CDR2 FQGTGA. Trimming stripped 3 bases from V and 7 bases from J, with 11 bases between. Drawing the rest from reference TRBV7-3 and TRBJ2-3, the complete variable domain is GAGVSQTPSNKVTEKGKYVELRCDPISGHTALYWYRQSLGQGPEFLIYFQGTGAADDSGLPNDRFFAVRPEGSVSTLKIQRTERGDSAVYLCASSLSEGHTQYFGPGTRLTVL.